There are a few counts of the clone carrying this TCR beta chain. The antigen is not known. Using quantitative 5'-RACE with molecular barcodes, the authors made TCR beta libraries. TCRdb re-called the 5' RACE reads through MiXCR, storing one row per CDR3 protein. The sample yields roughly 260,000 distinct CDR3 sequences, around 19% seen once. The record originates from a study of CD8 T cells in ankylosing spondylitis. Regarding the study as a whole: The authors reported significant enrichment of disease-linked clones in matched ankylosing spondylitis synovial fluid.

This CDR3 is 14 amino acids long. V lost 2 bases and J 5 bases, leaving 12 bases between the germline ends. Germline CDR1 SGHVS, CDR2 FQNEAQ. Sequencing was carried out using blood, either unsorted or a sorted T cell fraction (not recorded which). This TCR was recovered from a male donor with ankylosing spondylitis or in good health (not recorded which). This rearrangement joins TRBV7-8 to TRBJ2-5, with D perhaps TRBD2 (5 bases). The CDR3 protein is CASSLSPGWETQYF. In DNA, the CDR3 is TGTGCCAGCAGCTTATCTCCGGGGTGGGAGACCCAGTACTTC.